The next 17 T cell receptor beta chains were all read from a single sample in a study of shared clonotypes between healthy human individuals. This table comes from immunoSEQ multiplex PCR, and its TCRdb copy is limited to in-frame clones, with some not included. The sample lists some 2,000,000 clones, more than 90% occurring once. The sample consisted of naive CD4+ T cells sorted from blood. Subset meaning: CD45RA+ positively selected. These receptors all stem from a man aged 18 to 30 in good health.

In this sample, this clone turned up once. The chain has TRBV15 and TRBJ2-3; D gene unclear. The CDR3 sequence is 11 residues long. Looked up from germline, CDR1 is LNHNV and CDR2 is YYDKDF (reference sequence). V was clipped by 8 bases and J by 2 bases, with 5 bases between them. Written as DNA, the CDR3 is TGTGCCACCGCGTACACAGATACGCAGTATTTT. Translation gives CATAYTDTQYF.

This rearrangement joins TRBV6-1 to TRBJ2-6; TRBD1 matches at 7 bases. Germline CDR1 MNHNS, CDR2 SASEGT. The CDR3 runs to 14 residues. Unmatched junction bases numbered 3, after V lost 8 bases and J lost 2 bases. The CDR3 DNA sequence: TGTGCCAGCGGCGACAGGGCTGGGGCCAACGTCCTGACTTTC. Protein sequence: CASGDRAGANVLTF.

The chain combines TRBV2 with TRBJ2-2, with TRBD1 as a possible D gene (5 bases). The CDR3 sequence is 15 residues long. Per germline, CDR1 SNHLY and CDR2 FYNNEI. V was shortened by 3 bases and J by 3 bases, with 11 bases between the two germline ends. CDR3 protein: CASSEAGRDTGELFF. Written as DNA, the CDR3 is TGTGCCAGCAGTGAGGCTGGCAGGGACACCGGGGAGCTGTTTTTT.

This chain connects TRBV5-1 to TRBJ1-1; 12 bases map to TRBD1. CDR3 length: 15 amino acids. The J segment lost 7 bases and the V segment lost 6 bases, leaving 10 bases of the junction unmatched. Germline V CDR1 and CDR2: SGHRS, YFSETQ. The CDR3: CASNLAGTGGGEAFF. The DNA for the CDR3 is TGCGCCAGCAACCTGGCCGGGACAGGGGGCGGTGAAGCTTTCTTT.

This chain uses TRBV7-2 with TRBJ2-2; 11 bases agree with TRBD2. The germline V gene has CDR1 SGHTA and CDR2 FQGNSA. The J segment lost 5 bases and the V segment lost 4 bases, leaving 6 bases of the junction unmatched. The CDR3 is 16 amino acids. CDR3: CASSWDSGRGTGELFF. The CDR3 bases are TGTGCCAGCAGCTGGGATAGCGGGAGGGGAACCGGGGAGCTGTTTTTT.

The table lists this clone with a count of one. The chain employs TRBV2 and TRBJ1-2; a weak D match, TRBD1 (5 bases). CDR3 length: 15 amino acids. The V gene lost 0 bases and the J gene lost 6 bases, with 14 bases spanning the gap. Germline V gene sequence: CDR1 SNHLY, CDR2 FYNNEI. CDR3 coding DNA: TGTGCCAGCAGTGAAGCTTACGGCACAGGTCATGGCTACACCTTC. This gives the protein CASSEAYGTGHGYTF.

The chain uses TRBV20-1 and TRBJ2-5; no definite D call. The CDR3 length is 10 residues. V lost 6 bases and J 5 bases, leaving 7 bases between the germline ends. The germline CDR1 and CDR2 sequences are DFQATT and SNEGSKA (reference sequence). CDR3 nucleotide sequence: TGCAGTGCGTATACGGAGACCCAGTACTTC. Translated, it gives CSAYTETQYF.

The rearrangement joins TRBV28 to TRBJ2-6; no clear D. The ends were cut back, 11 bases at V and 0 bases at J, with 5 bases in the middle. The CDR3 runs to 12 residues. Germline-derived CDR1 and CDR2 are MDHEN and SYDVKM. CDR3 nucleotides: TGTGCCCATAGCTCTGGGGCCAACGTCCTGACTTTC. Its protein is CAHSSGANVLTF.

Here the CDR3 reads CATQAGGNQPQHF. The CDR3 region has the DNA TGTGCCACCCAGGCCGGGGGTAATCAGCCCCAGCATTTT. The J gene is TRBJ1-5, the V gene TRBV10-3; a possible D gene is TRBD1 (5 bases). The CDR3 is 13 amino acids. V was shortened by 10 bases and J by 4 bases, with 14 bases between the two germline ends. The germline gives CDR1 ENHRY, CDR2 SYGVKD.

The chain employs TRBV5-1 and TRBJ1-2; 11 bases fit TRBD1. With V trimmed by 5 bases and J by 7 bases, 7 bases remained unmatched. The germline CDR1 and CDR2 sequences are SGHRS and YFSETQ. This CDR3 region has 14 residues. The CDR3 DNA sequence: TGCGCCAGCAGGAGGGACAGGGGGTCTTCTGGCTACACCTTC. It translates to CASRRDRGSSGYTF.

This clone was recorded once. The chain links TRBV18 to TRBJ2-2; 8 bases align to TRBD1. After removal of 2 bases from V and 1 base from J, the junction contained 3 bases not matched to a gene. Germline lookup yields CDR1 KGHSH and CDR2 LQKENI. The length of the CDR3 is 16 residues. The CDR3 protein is CASSPTTGGNTGELFF. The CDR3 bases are TGTGCCAGCTCACCAACTACAGGGGGGAACACCGGGGAGCTGTTTTTT.

The CDR3 DNA sequence: TGTGCCAGCAGCTTATCAGGGGATGGGTACAATGAGCAGTTCTTC. Protein sequence: CASSLSGDGYNEQFF. This chain joins TRBV7-2 and TRBJ2-1; maybe TRBD1 (6 bases). The CDR3 sequence is 15 residues long. In germline, CDR1 is SGHTA, CDR2 FQGNSA. V was clipped by 2 bases and J by 4 bases, with 12 bases between them.

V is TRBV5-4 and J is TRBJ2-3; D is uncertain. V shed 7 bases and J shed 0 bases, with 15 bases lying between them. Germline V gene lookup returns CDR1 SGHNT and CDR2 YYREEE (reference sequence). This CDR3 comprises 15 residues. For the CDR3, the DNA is TGTGCCAGCGCCGTGGGGATCCTTAGCACAGATACGCAGTATTTT. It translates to CASAVGILSTDTQYF.

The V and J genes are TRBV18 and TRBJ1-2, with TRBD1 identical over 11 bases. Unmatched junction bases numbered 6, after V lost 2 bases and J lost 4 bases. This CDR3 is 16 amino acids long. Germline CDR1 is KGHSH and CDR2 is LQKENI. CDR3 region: CASSPTRTGGSYGYTF. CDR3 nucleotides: TGTGCCAGCTCACCAACGAGGACAGGGGGCAGCTATGGCTACACCTTC.

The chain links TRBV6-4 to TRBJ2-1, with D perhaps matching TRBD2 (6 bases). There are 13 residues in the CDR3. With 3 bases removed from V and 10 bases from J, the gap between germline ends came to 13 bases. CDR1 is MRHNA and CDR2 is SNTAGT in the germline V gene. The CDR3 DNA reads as TGTGCCAGCAGTGAGGCGGGGCGGCCCGAGCAGTTCTTC. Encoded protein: CASSEAGRPEQFF.

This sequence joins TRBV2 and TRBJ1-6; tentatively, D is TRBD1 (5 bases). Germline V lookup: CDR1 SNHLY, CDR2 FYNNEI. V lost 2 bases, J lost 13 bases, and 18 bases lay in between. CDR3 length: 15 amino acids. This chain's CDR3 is CASSESGATNFPLHF. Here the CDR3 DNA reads TGTGCCAGCAGTGAATCCGGGGCCACTAACTTCCCCCTCCACTTT.

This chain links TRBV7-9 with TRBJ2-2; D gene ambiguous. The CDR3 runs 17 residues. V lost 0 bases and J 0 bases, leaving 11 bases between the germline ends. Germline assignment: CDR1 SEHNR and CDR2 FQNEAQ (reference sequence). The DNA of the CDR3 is TGTGCCAGCAGCTTAGCCTCGGTAGGGTCGAACACCGGGGAGCTGTTTTTT. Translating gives CASSLASVGSNTGELFF.